The 21 T cell receptor beta chains presented below share a single source sample, sequenced in a study of cytomegalovirus exposure and HLA in healthy donors. A multiplex PCR was run with 60 Vbeta primers and 13 Jbeta primers. Some clones are missing from TCRdb's copy, which holds only in-frame ones; the method was immunoSEQ multiplex PCR. Of about 130,000 clones listed, about 68% were seen once; the top ten hold under 5%. Sequencing input: PBMCs. These TCRs come from a middle-aged man in good health and CMV-seropositive.

This clone was counted once. This chain links TRBV7-2 with TRBJ2-4, with D possibly matching TRBD2 (6 bases). CDR1 and CDR2 from the germline V gene are SGHTA and FQGNSA. V lost 3 bases to trimming and J lost 0 bases, with 6 bases between them. The length of the CDR3 is 14 residues. The CDR3 bases are TGTGCCAGCAGCTTGGGACTAGCCAAAAACATTCAGTACTTC. Translating gives CASSLGLAKNIQYF.

This sequence joins TRBV30 and TRBJ1-5; D gene ambiguous. The germline V and J ends were trimmed by 2 bases and 2 bases, with 7 bases remaining between them. This CDR3 is 13 amino acids long. Germline-derived CDR1 and CDR2 are GTSNPN and SVGIG (reference sequence). The CDR3 reads CAWSSTGNQPQHF. CDR3 nucleotides: TGTGCCTGGAGTTCTACAGGCAATCAGCCCCAGCATTTT.

V gene TRBV28 combines with J gene TRBJ2-3; 7 nucleotides agree with TRBD2. V was pared by 2 bases and J by 2 bases, with 10 bases of the junction left unmatched. Germline V gene sequence: CDR1 MDHEN, CDR2 SYDVKM. The CDR3 contains 17 residues. CDR3 loop: CASSLMTSRRNTDTQYF. In DNA form, the CDR3 reads TGTGCCAGCAGTTTAATGACTAGCCGGAGGAACACAGATACGCAGTATTTT.

This clone was seen a single time. This chain connects TRBV7-8 to TRBJ2-2; 9 bases are a match to TRBD2. In germline, CDR1 is SGHVS, CDR2 FQNEAQ. The CDR3 covers 17 residues. Trimming took 3 bases from V and 5 from J; bases not matched to a gene: 10. The chain's CDR3 is CASSLGDSGSVTGELFF. The DNA of the CDR3 is TGTGCCAGCAGCTTGGGGGATAGCGGGAGTGTAACCGGGGAGCTGTTTTTT. Based on the CDR3 plus reference TRBV7-8 and TRBJ2-2, the full variable domain is GAGVSQSPRYKVAKRGQDVALRCDPISGHVSLFWYQQALGQGPEFLTYFQNEAQLDKSGLPSDRFFAERPEGSVSTLKIQRTQQEDSAVYLCASSLGDSGSVTGELFFGEGSRLTVL.

The chain employs TRBV4-1 and TRBJ2-5, with a weak D call TRBD1 (6 bases). This CDR3 has 15 residues. Trimming removed 0 bases at V and 2 bases at J, with 10 bases between. Germline V CDR1 and CDR2: MGHRA, YSYEKL. The CDR3 loop reads CASSQDRDTQETQYF. CDR3 nucleotides: TGCGCCAGCAGCCAAGACCGGGACACTCAAGAGACCCAGTACTTC.

To note about this clone: Germline and junction disagree at one end, which may indicate a read error. The chain recombines TRBV7-2 with TRBJ2-7, with 10 bases that match TRBD2. This CDR3 has 13 residues. Germline V gene sequence: CDR1 SGHTA, CDR2 FQGNSA. CDR3 nucleotide sequence: TGTGCCAGCAGCTTAGCGCTGCTAGCGGGGGTAAACTTC. Translation gives CASSLALLAGVNF.

Only one count was recorded for this clone. V usage is TRBV10-2 and J usage is TRBJ2-2, with D tentatively TRBD1 (5 bases). The germline CDR1 and CDR2 sequences are WSHSY and SAAADI. V was shortened by 6 bases and J by 3 bases, with 11 bases between the two germline ends. The CDR3 sequence is 14 residues long. The CDR3 loop is CASRLQDYTGELFF. In nucleotides, the CDR3 is TGCGCCAGCAGGTTACAGGATTACACCGGGGAGCTGTTTTTT.

This chain uses TRBV6-6 with TRBJ2-2; 10 nucleotides match TRBD1. V lost 8 bases and J lost 3; bases outside the gene matches: 3. CDR3 length equals 14 residues. Germline values: CDR1 MNHNY, CDR2 SVGAGI (reference sequence). As DNA, the CDR3 is TGTGCCAGCGCCGGGACAGGGGACACCGGGGAGCTGTTTTTT. Translation gives CASAGTGDTGELFF.

This clone was observed a single time. This chain connects TRBV11-2 to TRBJ2-7; possible D gene TRBD2, 6 bases. In germline, CDR1 is SGHAT, CDR2 FQNNGV. V lost 7 bases, J lost 0 bases, and 13 bases lay in between. The CDR3 is 14 amino acids. Written as DNA, the CDR3 is TGTGCCAGCACCTTCATCGGGAGCTCCTACGAGCAGTACTTC. Translated, it gives CASTFIGSSYEQYF.

Comment on this clone: The germline gene is not matched at one end of the junction; a read error may be the cause. V usage is TRBV7-7 and J usage is TRBJ2-5; the D gene is possibly TRBD2 (6 bases). The CDR3 loop spans 15 amino acids. Germline V CDR1 and CDR2: SSHAT, FNYEAQ (reference sequence). CDR3 loop: CASSPWSPGSETQYF. The DNA for the CDR3 is TGTGCTAGCAGCCCCTGGAGTCCCGGGAGTGAGACCCAGTACTTC. The full variable domain, in which reference TRBV7-7 and TRBJ2-5 provide the parts outside the CDR3, is GAGVSQSPRYKVTKRGQDVTLRCDPISSHATLYWYQQALGQGPEFLTYFNYEAQPDKSGLPSDRFSAERPEGSISTLTIQRTEQRDSAMYRCASSPWSPGSETQYFGPGTRLLVL.

The V gene is TRBV4-1, the J gene TRBJ1-5, with D possibly matching TRBD1 (5 bases). The V gene's germline CDR1 is MGHRA and CDR2 YSYEKL. The CDR3 contains 16 residues. The V gene lost 4 bases and the J gene lost 0 bases, with 13 bases spanning the gap. The CDR3 bases are TGCGCCAGCAGCCCTTCGGGGGGATATAGCAATCAGCCCCAGCATTTT. Its translation is CASSPSGGYSNQPQHF.

The chain is built from TRBV5-1 and TRBJ1-3; 8 bases fit TRBD1. Germline loops: CDR1 SGHRS, CDR2 YFSETQ. Unmatched junction bases numbered 3, after V lost 1 base and J lost 0 bases. This CDR3 spans 16 amino acids. CDR3 nucleotides: TGCGCCAGCAGCTTGCAACAGGGGGACTCTGGAAACACCATATATTTT. The encoded protein is CASSLQQGDSGNTIYF.

V and J are TRBV7-9 and TRBJ2-7; perhaps TRBD2 as D (6 bases). The germline gives CDR1 SEHNR, CDR2 FQNEAQ (reference sequence). The CDR3 is made up of 14 amino acids. Trimming took 7 bases from V and 5 from J, leaving 18 bases between them. The CDR3 is CASTPVRTKHEQYF. The CDR3 DNA reads TGTGCCAGCACCCCTGTTAGGACTAAGCACGAGCAGTACTTC.

The rearrangement links TRBV30 to TRBJ1-2; 7 bases agree with TRBD1. The germline V gene has CDR1 GTSNPN and CDR2 SVGIG (reference sequence). The CDR3 is 14 amino acids. The V and J ends lost 1 base and 2 bases, in that order; junction bases with no gene match: 4. The CDR3 protein is CAWSATGTNYGYTF. The DNA for the CDR3 is TGTGCCTGGAGTGCGACAGGGACCAACTATGGCTACACCTTC. Using reference TRBV30 and TRBJ1-2 for the parts outside the CDR3, the full variable domain is SQTIHQWPATLVQPVGSPLSLECTVEGTSNPNLYWYRQAAGRGLQLLFYSVGIGQISSEVPQNLSASRPQDRQFILSSKKLLLSDSGFYLCAWSATGTNYGYTFGSGTRLTVV.

The chain is built from TRBV30 and TRBJ2-7; TRBD1 matches at 11 bases. The CDR3 covers 14 residues. The V segment lost 3 bases and the J segment 3 bases; nucleotides outside the gene matches: 4. The germline CDR1 and CDR2 sequences are GTSNPN and SVGIG (reference sequence). In DNA, the CDR3 is TGTGCCTGGAGCCGGGGACAGGGGGACTACGAGCAGTACTTC. Encoded protein: CAWSRGQGDYEQYF.

The V call is TRBV7-9, the J call TRBJ2-7; D might be TRBD1 (5 bases). The V gene lost 7 bases and the J gene lost 3 bases, with 13 bases spanning the gap. The CDR3 spans 13 residues. In germline, CDR1 is SEHNR, CDR2 FQNEAQ (reference sequence). CDR3 residues: CASTGQPSYEQYF. The CDR3 nucleotides read TGTGCCAGCACTGGACAACCGAGCTACGAGCAGTACTTC. The whole variable domain, filled in from reference TRBV7-9 and TRBJ2-7, reads DTGVSQNPRHKITKRGQNVTFRCDPISEHNRLYWYRQTLGQGPEFLTYFQNEAQLEKSRLLSDRFSAERPKGSFSTLEIQRTEQGDSAMYLCASTGQPSYEQYFGPGTRLTVT.

A few counts support this clone. V and J are TRBV6-5 and TRBJ2-4; 9 bases map to TRBD2. This CDR3 is 14 amino acids long. Germline lookup yields CDR1 MNHEY and CDR2 SVGAGI. V lost 7 bases to trimming and J lost 6 bases; unmatched junction nucleotides: 7. CDR3 residues: CASTAGGLGNIQYF. DNA of the CDR3: TGTGCCAGCACAGCGGGGGGCCTGGGAAACATTCAGTACTTC.

The chain links TRBV7-2 to TRBJ2-4; D is unresolved. This CDR3 comprises 18 residues. CDR1 SGHTA and CDR2 FQGNSA come from the germline V gene. V lost 3 bases, J lost 0 bases, and 18 bases lay in between. This chain's CDR3 is CASSFIPVTVLAKNIQYF. The CDR3 DNA reads as TGTGCCAGCAGCTTCATCCCCGTTACTGTCCTAGCCAAAAACATTCAGTACTTC.

This chain links TRBV5-1 with TRBJ1-2; D is possibly TRBD1 (5 bases). The CDR3 is made up of 15 amino acids. Trimming pared 4 bases from V and 4 bases from J, leaving 17 bases between. The germline V gene encodes CDR1 SGHRS and CDR2 YFSETQ. CDR3: CASSPGRGAGYGYTF. CDR3 DNA: TGCGCCAGCAGCCCGGGGCGGGGCGCTGGCTATGGCTACACCTTC.

A few counts support this clone. Here the CDR3 DNA reads TGTGCCAGCAGTGAAGTCGGGGGACGAGGGAATGAGCAGTTCTTC. Translation: CASSEVGGRGNEQFF. V and J are TRBV6-1 and TRBJ2-1; D is perhaps TRBD2 (6 bases). This CDR3 is 15 amino acids long. CDR1 and CDR2 from the germline V gene are MNHNS and SASEGT. The ends were cut back, 1 base at V and 7 bases at J, with 14 bases in the middle.

The chain joins TRBV10-3 to TRBJ2-7; 7 nucleotides agree with TRBD1. The CDR3 is made up of 16 amino acids. Germline-derived CDR1 and CDR2 are ENHRY and SYGVKD. The J segment lost 3 bases and the V segment lost 3 bases, leaving 11 bases of the junction unmatched. CDR3: CAISDYPGQKLYEQYF. The CDR3 bases are TGTGCCATCAGTGACTACCCGGGACAGAAACTCTACGAGCAGTACTTC.